The rows below give T cell receptor beta chains drawn from one sample of a study of blood T cell repertoires in COVID-19. Sequencing used immunoSEQ multiplex PCR; TCRdb keeps in-frame clones, though not all of them. Of almost 200,000 clones detected, roughly 90% appear once; the ten largest clones hold 0.78%. Source material: peripheral blood. All receptors come from a woman aged 70-85 years with acute or convalescent COVID-19. Both conserved end residues are part of each CDR3. The D gene is left open where the match is weak. Clone sizes are given selectively: once, few, many, or a class where the clone is expanded.

>NA|TRBJ1-1|TRBD1|TRBV6-2/TRBV6-3
CASSWYRGQGEAFF
TGTGCCAGCAGTTGGTACAGGGGGCAGGGTGAAGCTTTCTTT
>few|TRBJ2-5|TRBD1|TRBV11-2
CASSTAQGSGETQYF
TGTGCCAGCAGCACGGCACAGGGGTCAGGAGAGACCCAGTACTTC
>NA|TRBJ2-7|TRBD2|TRBV6-5
CATSGTSGSYEQYF
TGTGCCACTTCAGGGACTAGCGGATCCTACGAGCAGTACTTC
>NA|TRBJ2-1|TRBD2|TRBV11-2
CASSTGLAGAGEQFF
TGTGCCAGCAGCACCGGACTAGCGGGAGCGGGAGAGCAGTTCTTC
>NA|TRBJ2-1|TRBD2|TRBV5-6
CASSTTSEREQFF
TGTGCCAGCAGCACTACTAGCGAAAGGGAGCAGTTCTTC
>few|TRBJ2-3|TRBD2|TRBV5-1
CASSSAGATSPFTDTQYF
TGCGCCAGCAGCTCAGCGGGGGCGACCTCACCGTTCACAGATACGCAGTATTTT
>NA|TRBJ2-4|TRBD2|TRBV19
CASRRTSGLNIQYF
TGTGCCAGTAGGAGGACTAGCGGCTTAAACATTCAGTACTTC
>once|TRBJ1-5|TRBD1|TRBV18
CASSDRQGDQPQHF
TGTGCCAGCTCAGACAGACAGGGCGATCAGCCCCAGCATTTT
>NA|TRBJ2-7|NA|TRBV18
CASSPHFVYEQYF
TGTGCCAGCTCACCACATTTCGTTTACGAGCAGTACTTC
>NA|TRBJ2-7|NA|TRBV27
CASSLNGWLKRLNF
TGTGCCAGCAGTTTGAATGGGTGGTTAAAGAGACTGAACTTC